The 9 T cell receptor beta chains reported below all come from one sample, sequenced in a study of T cells in Graves' hyperthyroidism and ophthalmopathy (dated 2019 in TCRdb). Libraries were prepared through multiplex PCR. The sequencer was an Illumina HiSeq 2000. TCR beta CDR3 regions were amplified from RNA transcripts. The TCR CDR3 was subjected to a first round of RT-PCR using the HTBI primer set and the Qiagen OneStep RT-PCR kit. Using fastp trimming at Q25 and MiXCR clonotype assembly, TCRdb reanalyzed the public sequencing data and kept in-frame beta chains. Each record represents a unique CDR3 protein, reported with the most common genes and DNA among its rows. The sample table lists 90,000 to 120,000 distinct CDR3 sequences, approximately 16% of them with a count of one. Jointly, the top ten make up about 40% of the sample. Sequencing was carried out using blood. These receptors were obtained from a woman in her 50s with Graves' hyperthyroidism.

This clonotype was recorded at least ten times. The chain uses TRBV5-6 and TRBJ1-1, with TRBD1 matching 7 bases. The CDR3 has 16 residues. The junction had 6 bases not matched to a gene; V was cut back by 1 base and J by 0 bases. CDR1 is SGHDT and CDR2 is YYEEEE in the germline V gene. CDR3 in amino acids: CASSLWTGQMNTEAFF. DNA for the CDR3: TGTGCCAGCAGCTTGTGGACGGGACAGATGAACACTGAAGCTTTCTTT.

There are many counts of this clonotype. This chain uses TRBV6-1 with TRBJ2-3; D might be TRBD1 or TRBD2, each matching 5 bases. The V gene lost 5 bases and the J gene lost 2 bases, with 17 bases spanning the gap. The CDR3 has 16 amino acids. Germline values: CDR1 MNHNS, CDR2 SASEGT. CDR3 amino acids: CASSQQGASPTDTQYF. In nucleotides, the CDR3 is TGTGCCAGCAGTCAGCAGGGAGCCTCCCCCACAGATACGCAGTATTTT.

This clonotype was observed at least ten times. The genes are TRBV6-4 and TRBJ2-2; D is unresolved. The CDR3 contains 14 residues. The germline CDR1 and CDR2 sequences are MRHNA and SNTAGT. V was pared by 4 bases and J by 5 bases, with 11 bases between. The CDR3 reads CASSAESETGELFF. DNA for the CDR3: TGTGCCAGCAGTGCAGAGTCGGAAACCGGGGAGCTGTTTTTT.

This clonotype appeared many times. This chain connects TRBV10-2 to TRBJ2-4; 9 nucleotides line up with TRBD2. CDR1 is WSHSY and CDR2 is SAAADI in the germline V gene. J gave up 6 bases and V 8 bases, and 5 bases lay outside the gene matches. CDR3 length: 13 residues. Written as DNA, the CDR3 is TGCGCCAGCGGGGCGGGGGGGGGAAACATTCAGTACTTC. It yields the protein CASGAGGGNIQYF.

For this clonotype: This could be a read error, since a much larger clone is one nucleotide away. J is TRBJ2-7 and V is TRBV30; 8 bases align to TRBD1. CDR3 length: 13 residues. Germline V gene data show CDR1 as GTSNPN and CDR2 as SVGIG (reference sequence). V lost 8 bases and J lost 7; bases outside the gene matches: 13. CDR3 DNA sequence: TGTGCCCGGACTACAGGGGGACGGAGGGAGCAGTACGTC. The encoded protein is CARTTGGRREQYV.

The sample holds many counts of this clonotype. This chain connects TRBV5-4 to TRBJ2-7, with 8 nucleotides matching TRBD1. Per the germline V gene, CDR1 is SGHNT and CDR2 is YYREEE (reference sequence). This CDR3 region has 15 residues. The J segment lost 5 bases and the V segment lost 2 bases, leaving 9 bases of the junction unmatched. The CDR3 DNA follows: TGTGCCAGCAGCTTATCCGGGACAGGCAATAACGAGCAGTACTTC. The encoded protein is CASSLSGTGNNEQYF.

This clonotype was counted a few times. As DNA, the CDR3 is TGTGCCAGCAGCGACAACTGGTACAATGAGCAGTTCTTC. As protein: CASSDNWYNEQFF. The chain combines TRBV11-1 with TRBJ2-1; no reliable D call. CDR3 size: 13 residues. Trimming cost V 5 bases and J 4 bases, with 9 bases left between them. From germline, CDR1 is SGHAT and CDR2 FQDESV (reference sequence).

This clonotype was counted many times. The J gene is TRBJ1-5, the V gene TRBV9; D is possibly TRBD1 (5 bases). In germline, CDR1 is SGDLS, CDR2 YYNGEE. The length of the CDR3 is 18 residues. Trimming took 6 bases from V and 0 from J, leaving 22 bases between them. In DNA form, the CDR3 reads TGTGCCAGCATCCCCGCGTGGGGCGCGGTCTATAGCAATCAGCCCCAGCATTTT. Protein sequence: CASIPAWGAVYSNQPQHF. Variable domain in full (rest from reference TRBV9 and TRBJ1-5): DSGVTQTPKHLITATGQRVTLRCSPRSGDLSVYWYQQSLDQGLQFLIQYYNGEERAKGNILERFSAQQFPDLHSELNLSSLELGDSALYFCASIPAWGAVYSNQPQHFGDGTRLSIL.

This clonotype has at least ten counts. The CDR3 spells CSARPLGSYEQYV. As DNA, the CDR3 is TGCAGTGCTAGACCCCTCGGATCCTACGAGCAGTACGTC. The J gene is TRBJ2-7, the V gene TRBV20-1; D call uncertain. The CDR3 is 13 amino acids. Trimming removed 2 bases at V and 1 base at J, with 9 bases between. Germline lookup yields CDR1 DFQATT and CDR2 SNEGSKA (reference sequence).